These T cell receptor beta chains were read from a single sample in a study of T cells in localized non-small cell lung cancer. Some clones are missing from TCRdb's copy, which holds only in-frame ones; the method was immunoSEQ multiplex PCR. Among tens of thousands of clones listed, 81% were seen once. The material sequenced was peripheral blood mononuclear cells, taken before any cancer treatment. The receptors were sampled from a man aged 40-75 years with stage III lung adenocarcinoma. Each CDR3 is given with its conserved first and last residue. A D gene is named only where the DNA matches it firmly. Clone size is stated in some rows and not others, as once, few, many or a class when expanded.

TGTGCCAGCAGCGTAAATCCCAGCGGCACCGGGGAGCTGTTTTTT	CASSVNPSGTGELFF	.	TRBV9	TRBJ2-2	.	15
TGTGCCAGCAGCCAAGTGGGTCGCCTCTCTGGGGCCAACGTCCTGACTTTC	CASSQVGRLSGANVLTF	.	TRBV14	TRBJ2-6	.	17
TGCGCCAGCAGCCTCGGGACAGGCCATACAAGACCCCAGTTCTTC	CASSLGTGHTRPQFF	TRBD1	TRBV5-1	TRBJ2-1	.	15
TGTGCCAGCAGTGACTCGACAGGGGGCGCAGATACGCAGTATTTT	CASSDSTGGADTQYF	TRBD1	TRBV6-4	TRBJ2-3	.	15
TGTGCCAGCAGTTACGGGGGGGACCGCACTGAAGCTTTCTTT	CASSYGGDRTEAFF	.	TRBV6-6	TRBJ1-1	.	14
TGTGCCATCGCTGGGAATAGCGGGACAGATACGCAGTATTTT	CAIAGNSGTDTQYF	TRBD2	TRBV10-3	TRBJ2-3	.	14
TGTGCCAGCAGCCTAGGAGTAGACGAGCAGTACTTC	CASSLGVDEQYF	.	TRBV4-2	TRBJ2-7	.	12
TGTGCCAGCAGCTTGGGAACCACCTACGAGCAGTACTTC	CASSLGTTYEQYF	.	TRBV5-4	TRBJ2-7	.	13
TGTGCCTGGGGACAGGGTGACTACGAGCAGTACTTC	CAWGQGDYEQYF	TRBD1	TRBV30	TRBJ2-7	.	12
TGTGCCAGCAGTGCCCCGGGACAGTCTGGAAACACCATATATTTT	CASSAPGQSGNTIYF	TRBD1	TRBV25-1	TRBJ1-3	.	15
TGTGCCACCGACCCTGACTCCCGGGACAGCACAGATACGCAGTATTTT	CATDPDSRDSTDTQYF	.	TRBV19	TRBJ2-3	.	16
TGTGCCAGCAGCTCCGATCTTTCGGGGACCCAGTACTTC	CASSSDLSGTQYF	.	TRBV7-3	TRBJ2-5	few	13
TGTGCCAGCAGCTTCGCGGGGGGGCCCTCCTACGAGCAGTACTTC	CASSFAGGPSYEQYF	TRBD2	TRBV7-2	TRBJ2-7	.	15
TGTGCCAGCAGTAAGCGGGTCCGAGAGACCCAGTACTTC	CASSKRVRETQYF	.	TRBV6-5	TRBJ2-5	.	13
TGTGCCAGCAGCCAAGTCACAGGGACGAGCACAGATACGCAGTATTTT	CASSQVTGTSTDTQYF	.	TRBV4-2	TRBJ2-3	.	16
TGTGCCAGCAGCTCTGAGCCAACCGGGGAGCTGTTTTTT	CASSSEPTGELFF	.	TRBV7-2	TRBJ2-2	.	13
TGTGCCAGCAGTCCCCCATCCCAGGGAACGGAGACCCAGTACTTC	CASSPPSQGTETQYF	.	TRBV2	TRBJ2-5	.	15
TGTGCCAGCAGCCTCGGACAGGGGGGCGTCTACGAGCAGTACTTC	CASSLGQGGVYEQYF	TRBD1	TRBV5-6	TRBJ2-7	once	15
TGTGCCAGCAGCTTTGACCCGGGCAATGAGCAGTTCTTC	CASSFDPGNEQFF	.	TRBV11-3	TRBJ2-1	.	13
TGTGCCAGCAGTGAATGGGCCCTGCGCCCCTACGAGCAGTACTTC	CASSEWALRPYEQYF	.	TRBV25-1	TRBJ2-7	.	15
TGTGCCAGCAGCACCGATCTCTCTTCCCTCTGGTACTTC	CASSTDLSSLWYF	.	TRBV5-8	TRBJ2-7	.	13
TGTGCCAGCAGCTTATCGGGACCGCGGGGCTACACCTTC	CASSLSGPRGYTF	.	TRBV7-2	TRBJ1-2	.	13
TGCGCCAGCAGCTTGGGCGGAACCGCGACTAGCTTCGAACAGACCCAGTACTTC	CASSLGGTATSFEQTQYF	TRBD2	TRBV5-1	TRBJ2-5	once	18
TGTGCCAGCAGCTTAGTGGCCGGGGAGCTGTTTTTT	CASSLVAGELFF	.	TRBV11-2	TRBJ2-2	.	12
TGCGCCAGCAGTAGGGGTTTCCAAGAGACCCAGTACTTC	CASSRGFQETQYF	.	TRBV10-1	TRBJ2-5	.	13
TGTGCCAGCAGGCCCGATATTACTTGGACAGGGAGACTCTCCCGCCCCTCCTCTGGAAACACCATATATTTT	CASRPDITWTGRLSRPSSGNTIYF	TRBD1	TRBV28	TRBJ1-3	.	24
TGTGCCAGCAGCTTACAGGGAGATGAGCAGTTCTTC	CASSLQGDEQFF	.	TRBV7-2	TRBJ2-1	few	12
TGTGCCAGCTCACCTGGCAGCTTCTACGAGCAGTACTTC	CASSPGSFYEQYF	.	TRBV18	TRBJ2-7	.	13
TGTGCCATCAGTGAGAGAGAAAGGGTCACTGAAGCTTTCTTT	CAISERERVTEAFF	.	TRBV10-3	TRBJ1-1	few	14
TGTGCCTGGAGTGCGGGACCTTCACCCCTCCACTTT	CAWSAGPSPLHF	.	TRBV30	TRBJ1-6	.	12
TGTGCCAGCTTCCGGTGGGGTTCGGGCACTGAAGCTTTCTTT	CASFRWGSGTEAFF	.	TRBV27	TRBJ1-1	.	14
TGTGCCAGCAGTTACGGCGGGGGGGAGGAGACCCAGTACTTC	CASSYGGGEETQYF	TRBD2	TRBV6-5	TRBJ2-5	medium-sized	14
TGTGCCAGCAGTTACCGCCCCTGGGGGGGGCACAATGAGCAGTTCTTC	CASSYRPWGGHNEQFF	.	TRBV6-5	TRBJ2-1	.	16
TGTGCCAGCAGCTTAGTTAGCGGGGGGGCAGGAGAGACCCAGTACTTC	CASSLVSGGAGETQYF	TRBD2	TRBV11-2	TRBJ2-5	.	16
TGTGCCAGCAGTTCCCTCCAATATTCACCCCTCCACTTT	CASSSLQYSPLHF	.	TRBV6-5	TRBJ1-6	.	13
TGTGCAAGTCGAGATACTAGCGGATCCTACAATGAGCAGTTCTTC	CASRDTSGSYNEQFF	.	TRBV12-2	TRBJ2-1	.	15
TGTGCCAGTAGTCCGACAGGGTCCACATTGTCGGGGGAGCTGTTTTTT	CASSPTGSTLSGELFF	TRBD1	TRBV19	TRBJ2-2	.	16
TGTGCCTGGAGTGTGGAGGGGACAGGGGCTGATACGCAGTATTTT	CAWSVEGTGADTQYF	TRBD1	TRBV30	TRBJ2-3	.	15
TGTGCCAGCTCACCGAGCCTCTTTGAGCTCCTCTCTGGAAACACCATATATTTT	CASSPSLFELLSGNTIYF	.	TRBV18	TRBJ1-3	.	18
TGTGCCTGGAGATCCGGGACAGGGTATAGCGATCAGCCCCAGCATTTT	CAWRSGTGYSDQPQHF	TRBD1	TRBV30	TRBJ1-5	.	16
TGTGCCAGCACTGAGGGGGAGGAACGCACAGATACGCAGTATTTT	CASTEGEERTDTQYF	.	TRBV2	TRBJ2-3	.	15
TGTGCCAGCAACGCGGGACACTCTTTGAACACTGAAGCTTTCTTT	CASNAGHSLNTEAFF	.	TRBV6-1	TRBJ1-1	.	15
TGCGCCAGCAGCTCCCTATGGACAGGGATGGGGAACACTGAAGCTTTCTTT	CASSSLWTGMGNTEAFF	TRBD1	TRBV5-1	TRBJ1-1	.	17
TGTGCCTGGAGTGTATACCGGACTGGAGCTTTCTTT	CAWSVYRTGAFF	.	TRBV30	TRBJ1-1	.	12
TGCAGCGTCTCCATCCGGAATGGGGGAGCTTTCTTT	CSVSIRNGGAFF	.	TRBV29-1	TRBJ1-1	once	12
TGTGCCAGCAGTGAATCCCGGGGCACTGAAGCTTTCTTT	CASSESRGTEAFF	.	TRBV25-1	TRBJ1-1	.	13
TGTGCCAGCAGCGTAGCCCCCCTAAGGGGGGAGCAGTACTTC	CASSVAPLRGEQYF	.	TRBV9	TRBJ2-7	.	14
TGTGCCAGCAGCTTGGCTGTTGCAGGGTCACAAGAGACCCAGTACTTC	CASSLAVAGSQETQYF	.	TRBV5-5	TRBJ2-5	once	16
TGTGCCGTCCACACAGGGGATTCCACAGATACGCAGTATTTT	CAVHTGDSTDTQYF	TRBD1	TRBV10-3	TRBJ2-3	.	14
TGCAGTCCCTCACAGGGCACTGAAGCTTTCTTT	CSPSQGTEAFF	.	TRBV20-1	TRBJ1-1	.	11
TGTGCCAGTAGTATAGGGCCCCTCACAGATACGCAGTATTTT	CASSIGPLTDTQYF	.	TRBV19	TRBJ2-3	.	14
TGTGCCAGCAGCGAGACCCCACTAGCGGGGGGGCAGGAGACCCAGTACTTC	CASSETPLAGGQETQYF	TRBD2	TRBV9	TRBJ2-5	once	17
TGCAGTGCGGAACAGAGCTACGAGCAGTACTTC	CSAEQSYEQYF	.	TRBV20-1	TRBJ2-7	.	11
TGTGCCAGCAGCTTCGGCGGGGCCGCCCAGTTCTTC	CASSFGGAAQFF	.	TRBV11-3	TRBJ2-1	.	12
TGTGCCAGCAGCTCGAGACTAGCAACAGAGACCCAGTACTTC	CASSSRLATETQYF	TRBD2	TRBV7-2	TRBJ2-5	.	14
TGTGCCAGCAGCGTAGGACTTAGCGGGGGGGCCCCAGATACGCAGTATTTT	CASSVGLSGGAPDTQYF	TRBD2	TRBV9	TRBJ2-3	.	17
TGTGCCAGCAGTTTAATCGTGGGGGCCTACGAGCAGTACTTC	CASSLIVGAYEQYF	.	TRBV6-5	TRBJ2-7	few	14
TGTGCCAGCAGTTACTCGTCGGGGACAAGCTACGAGCAGTACTTC	CASSYSSGTSYEQYF	.	TRBV6-6	TRBJ2-7	few	15
TGTGCCAGCAGCTTGGGTACTAGAGCCACAGATACGCAGTATTTT	CASSLGTRATDTQYF	.	TRBV5-8	TRBJ2-3	.	15
TGTGCCAGCTCGCCGGGACTGCTTGAAAAACTGTTTTTT	CASSPGLLEKLFF	.	TRBV18	TRBJ1-4	.	13